Presented here are 19 T cell receptor beta chains from one specimen sequenced in a study of TIL therapy for anti-PD-1-resistant metastatic lung cancer. Time point here: pre-treatment sample, taken before nivolumab and TIL therapy. Pleural nodules or supraclavicular lymph nodes made up most of the excised metastases sampled. Sequencing used immunoSEQ v3. The repertoire was sequenced with immunoSEQ multiplex PCR; TCRdb's copy has only in-frame clones and lacks some. The sample has more than 90,000 clones, about three fifths seen once. The sequenced sample was tumor tissue, obtained at baseline. Receptors originate from a person between 25 and 79 years old with non-small cell lung cancer.

The chain is built from TRBV4-1 and TRBJ2-3, with 12 bases fitting TRBD2. CDR3 length: 20 amino acids. Germline lookup yields CDR1 MGHRA and CDR2 YSYEKL. The trim removed 1 base at V and 2 bases at J, leaving 13 bases unmatched. The CDR3 loop reads CASSQAPPGLAGLTTDTQYF. CDR3 DNA: TGCGCCAGCAGCCAAGCCCCCCCGGGACTAGCGGGCCTCACCACAGATACGCAGTATTTT.

In its sample, this clone was seen a few times. The chain joins TRBV7-9 to TRBJ2-1; 8 nucleotides align to TRBD1. The length of the CDR3 is 15 residues. Germline V gene lookup returns CDR1 SEHNR and CDR2 FQNEAQ (reference sequence). J gave up 4 bases and V 5 bases, and 7 bases lay outside the gene matches. The CDR3 loop reads CASSPRDRPYNEQFF. The CDR3 DNA reads TGTGCCAGCAGCCCCCGGGACAGGCCTTACAATGAGCAGTTCTTC. Full variable domain (remainder filled in from reference TRBV7-9 and TRBJ2-1): DTGVSQNPRHKITKRGQNVTFRCDPISEHNRLYWYRQTLGQGPEFLTYFQNEAQLEKSRLLSDRFSAERPKGSFSTLEIQRTEQGDSAMYLCASSPRDRPYNEQFFGPGTRLTVL.

This clone occurred once. The sample carries other DNA sequences with the same CDR3. The rearrangement links TRBV12-3 or TRBV12-4 to TRBJ1-1; D unresolved. V was trimmed by 6 bases and J by 1 base, leaving 9 bases between them. CDR3 length: 13 amino acids. The chain's CDR3 is CASSLSGNTEAFF. CDR3 nucleotide sequence: TGTGCCAGCAGCCTTTCGGGGAACACTGAAGCTTTCTTT.

The chain has TRBV4-2 and TRBJ2-7; TRBD2 aligns across 11 bases. This CDR3 has 14 amino acids. The V gene's germline CDR1 is LGHNA and CDR2 YNFKEQ. V lost 1 base and J lost 4; bases outside the gene matches: 0. The CDR3 loop reads CASSQGTSGYEQYF. The CDR3, as DNA: TGTGCCAGCAGCCAAGGGACTAGCGGGTACGAGCAGTACTTC.

The chain couples TRBV18 to TRBJ2-7; the match to TRBD1 covers 7 bases. J was trimmed by 0 bases and V by 6 bases; bases with no gene match: 5. The CDR3 totals 14 residues. Per germline, CDR1 KGHSH and CDR2 LQKENI. Written as DNA, the CDR3 is TGTGCCAGCTCCGGGACAGCTGACTCCTACGAGCAGTACTTC. It encodes CASSGTADSYEQYF.

V is TRBV6-5 and J is TRBJ2-7, with D tentatively TRBD1 or TRBD2 (6 bases each). The CDR3 sequence is 14 residues long. V dropped 6 bases and J dropped 2 bases, with 14 bases sitting between them. Germline values: CDR1 MNHEY, CDR2 SVGAGI. This chain's CDR3 is CASSREGGPYEQYF. In DNA form, the CDR3 reads TGTGCCAGCAGCCGAGAGGGGGGACCCTACGAGCAGTACTTC.

The chain uses TRBV15 and TRBJ2-7; D is uncertain. CDR1 is LNHNV, CDR2 YYDKDF, per germline (reference sequence). This CDR3 comprises 13 residues. Trimming shortened V by 3 bases and J by 7 bases, and 13 bases separated the two germline ends. The CDR3 sequence: CATSRAPSEEQYF. CDR3 nucleotides: TGTGCCACCAGCAGGGCACCTTCGGAGGAGCAGTACTTC.

This chain joins TRBV6-5 and TRBJ2-5; perhaps TRBD1 as D (5 bases). This CDR3 spans 15 amino acids. V lost 3 bases and J 1 base, leaving 12 bases between the germline ends. Germline CDR1 is MNHEY and CDR2 is SVGAGI. CDR3 sequence (DNA): TGTGCCAGCAGTTATAGTCAGGGCTCCCAAGAGACCCAGTACTTC. This translates into CASSYSQGSQETQYF.

A few counts support this clone. This chain uses TRBV5-1 with TRBJ2-7; D may be TRBD2 (5 bases). The germline V gene has CDR1 SGHRS and CDR2 YFSETQ. The CDR3 length is 15 residues. V lost 0 bases to trimming and J lost 7 bases, with 17 bases between them. DNA for the CDR3: TGCGCCAGCAGCTTGGACGTAGGACCCAGAGGGGAGCAGTACTTC. Translating it yields CASSLDVGPRGEQYF. The complete variable domain, with remaining parts taken from reference TRBV5-1 and TRBJ2-7, reads KAGVTQTPRYLIKTRGQQVTLSCSPISGHRSVSWYQQTPGQGLQFLFEYFSETQRNKGNFPGRFSGRQFSNSRSEMNVSTLELGDSALYLCASSLDVGPRGEQYFGPGTRLTVT.

In its sample, this clone was seen a few times. This rearrangement joins TRBV18 to TRBJ2-1, with TRBD1 as a possible D gene (5 bases). The CDR3 has 13 amino acids. Germline CDR1 is KGHSH and CDR2 is LQKENI. Trimming left V 5 bases short and J 3 bases short, with 8 bases between. The CDR3 region has the DNA TGTGCCAGCTCAACGGACAACTACAATGAGCAGTTCTTC. As protein: CASSTDNYNEQFF.

The V call is TRBV27, the J call TRBJ2-7; the D gene is possibly TRBD2 (5 bases). Germline V gene lookup returns CDR1 MNHEY and CDR2 SMNVEV (reference sequence). This CDR3 has 15 residues. Trimming removed 4 bases at V and 6 bases at J, with 19 bases between. The CDR3 protein is CASSSLATYGTEQYF. The CDR3 coding sequence is TGTGCCAGCAGTTCCCTAGCCACCTATGGTACCGAGCAGTACTTC.

V is TRBV2 and J is TRBJ2-7; 8 nucleotides align to TRBD2. The germline CDR1 and CDR2 sequences are SNHLY and FYNNEI. With V trimmed by 6 bases and J by 6 bases, 13 bases remained unmatched. The CDR3 sequence is 15 residues long. The CDR3 sequence: CASRPGGGAFGEQYF. The CDR3 bases are TGTGCCAGCAGGCCGGGGGGGGGCGCGTTTGGCGAGCAGTACTTC.

This clone was recorded a few times. This chain connects TRBV27 to TRBJ1-1; 8 bases are a match to TRBD1. This CDR3 is 15 amino acids long. V lost 3 bases, J lost 3 bases, and 6 bases stayed unmatched. Germline CDR1 reads MNHEY; CDR2 reads SMNVEV (reference sequence). The CDR3: CASSLQTDRDTEAFF. CDR3 sequence (DNA): TGTGCCAGCAGTTTGCAAACGGACAGGGACACTGAAGCTTTCTTT.

The V call is TRBV28, the J call TRBJ2-1; the D gene is possibly TRBD1 (5 bases). V gave up 5 bases and J gave up 7 bases, with 6 bases separating them. CDR1 MDHEN and CDR2 SYDVKM come from the germline V gene. This CDR3 has 11 residues. CDR3 DNA: TGTGCCAGCAGTGACAGAAATGAGCAGTTCTTC. This encodes CASSDRNEQFF.

V and J are TRBV28 and TRBJ1-2, with 8 bases lining up with TRBD1. CDR1 and CDR2 (germline): MDHEN, SYDVKM. The CDR3 runs to 13 residues. Germline trimming cut 5 bases from V and 4 bases from J; bases unmatched to any gene: 3. The CDR3 here is CASSVTGGYGYTF. CDR3 in DNA: TGTGCCAGCAGTGTAACAGGGGGCTATGGCTACACCTTC.

The CDR3: CSASRQGYEQYF. In DNA form, the CDR3 reads TGCAGTGCTAGTAGACAGGGCTACGAGCAGTACTTC. The chain is built from TRBV20-1 and TRBJ2-7; 7 nucleotides align to TRBD1. Germline V gives CDR1 DFQATT, CDR2 SNEGSKA (reference sequence). Germline trimming cut 3 bases from V and 3 bases from J; bases unmatched to any gene: 2. There are 12 residues in the CDR3.

The J gene is TRBJ2-7, the V gene TRBV7-2; 7 positions agree with TRBD1. The germline CDR1 and CDR2 sequences are SGHTA and FQGNSA. The length of the CDR3 is 15 residues. The V gene end was trimmed by 2 bases and the J gene end by 4 bases; junction bases not matched to a gene: 8. The CDR3 is CASSLYRGSFYEQYF. The DNA of the CDR3 is TGTGCCAGCAGCTTATACAGGGGTTCTTTTTACGAGCAGTACTTC.

This chain joins TRBV6-5 and TRBJ2-1, with a tentative D call TRBD2 (7 bases). The CDR3 consists of 14 residues. The V end was cut by 0 bases, the J end by 6 bases, with 9 bases between. Germline V gives CDR1 MNHEY, CDR2 SVGAGI. The chain's CDR3 is CASSYSGGANEQFF. In DNA form, the CDR3 reads TGTGCCAGCAGTTACTCGGGGGGGGCCAATGAGCAGTTCTTC.

The chain employs TRBV28 and TRBJ1-2; TRBD1 matches at 12 bases. In germline, CDR1 is MDHEN, CDR2 SYDVKM. The CDR3 length is 17 residues. Unmatched junction bases numbered 8, after V lost 1 base and J lost 5 bases. The CDR3 region has the DNA TGTGCCAGCAGTTTATCCCCCGGGACAGGGGGCTCTTATGGCTACACCTTC. Amino acids: CASSLSPGTGGSYGYTF.